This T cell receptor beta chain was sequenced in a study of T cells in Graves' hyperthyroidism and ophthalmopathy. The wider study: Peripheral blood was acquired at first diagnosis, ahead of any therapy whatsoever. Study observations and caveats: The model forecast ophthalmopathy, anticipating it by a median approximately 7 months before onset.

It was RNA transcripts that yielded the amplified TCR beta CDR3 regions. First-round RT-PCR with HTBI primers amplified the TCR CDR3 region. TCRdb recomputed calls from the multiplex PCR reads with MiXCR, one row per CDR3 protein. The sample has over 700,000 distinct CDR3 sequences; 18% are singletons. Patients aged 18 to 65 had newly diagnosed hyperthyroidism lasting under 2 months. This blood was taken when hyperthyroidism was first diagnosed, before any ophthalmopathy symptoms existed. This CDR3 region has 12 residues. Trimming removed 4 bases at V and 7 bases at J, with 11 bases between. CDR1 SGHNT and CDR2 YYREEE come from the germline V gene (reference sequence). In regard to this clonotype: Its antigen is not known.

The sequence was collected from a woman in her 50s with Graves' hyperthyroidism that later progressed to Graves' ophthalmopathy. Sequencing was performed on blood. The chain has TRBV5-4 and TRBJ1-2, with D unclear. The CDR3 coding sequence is TGTGCCAGCAGCAACGGACGGGGTGGCTACACCTTC. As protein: CASSNGRGGYTF.